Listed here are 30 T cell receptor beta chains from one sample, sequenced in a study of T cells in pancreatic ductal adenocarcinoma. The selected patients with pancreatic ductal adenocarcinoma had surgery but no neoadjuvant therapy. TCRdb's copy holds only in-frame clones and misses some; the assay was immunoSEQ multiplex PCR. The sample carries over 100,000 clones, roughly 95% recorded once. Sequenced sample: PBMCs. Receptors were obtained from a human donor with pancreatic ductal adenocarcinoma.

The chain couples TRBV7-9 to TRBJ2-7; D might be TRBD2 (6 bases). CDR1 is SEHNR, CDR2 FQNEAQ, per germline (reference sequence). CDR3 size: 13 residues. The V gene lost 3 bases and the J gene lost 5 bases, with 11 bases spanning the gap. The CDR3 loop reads CASSFRGFDEQYF. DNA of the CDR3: TGTGCCAGCAGCTTTCGGGGGTTCGACGAGCAGTACTTC.

The CDR3 loop is CASRGHMNTEAFF. CDR3 DNA: TGTGCCAGCCGAGGTCATATGAACACTGAAGCTTTCTTT. The chain has TRBV28 and TRBJ1-1; the D is unclear. This CDR3 contains 13 residues. Between the trimmed V and J ends, which lost 8 bases and 0 bases, there was a span of 10 bases. Germline V gene lookup returns CDR1 MDHEN and CDR2 SYDVKM.

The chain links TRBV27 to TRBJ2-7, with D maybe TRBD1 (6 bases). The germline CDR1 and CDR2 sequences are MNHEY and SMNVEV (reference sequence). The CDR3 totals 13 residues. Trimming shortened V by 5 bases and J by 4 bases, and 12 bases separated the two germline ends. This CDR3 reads CASSGDRIYEQYF. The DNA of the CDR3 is TGTGCCAGCAGTGGTGACAGGATATACGAGCAGTACTTC.

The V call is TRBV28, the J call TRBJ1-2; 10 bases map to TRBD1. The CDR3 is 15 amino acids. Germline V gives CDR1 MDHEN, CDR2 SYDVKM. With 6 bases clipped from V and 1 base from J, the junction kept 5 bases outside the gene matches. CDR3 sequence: CASSYGQGDNYGYTF. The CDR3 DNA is TGTGCCAGCAGCTACGGACAGGGGGATAACTATGGCTACACCTTC.

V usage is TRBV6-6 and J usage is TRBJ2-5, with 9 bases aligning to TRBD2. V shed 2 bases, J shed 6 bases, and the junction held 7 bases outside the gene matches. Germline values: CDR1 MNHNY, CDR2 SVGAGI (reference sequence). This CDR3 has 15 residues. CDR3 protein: CASSYGLAGLQTQYF. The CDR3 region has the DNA TGTGCCAGCAGTTACGGTCTAGCGGGGCTGCAGACCCAGTACTTC.

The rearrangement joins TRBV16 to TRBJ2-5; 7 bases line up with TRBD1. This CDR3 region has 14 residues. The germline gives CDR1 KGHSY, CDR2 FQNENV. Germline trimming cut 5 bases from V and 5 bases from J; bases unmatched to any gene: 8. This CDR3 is CASSDGQVGETQYF. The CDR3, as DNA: TGTGCCAGCAGCGACGGACAGGTTGGGGAGACCCAGTACTTC.

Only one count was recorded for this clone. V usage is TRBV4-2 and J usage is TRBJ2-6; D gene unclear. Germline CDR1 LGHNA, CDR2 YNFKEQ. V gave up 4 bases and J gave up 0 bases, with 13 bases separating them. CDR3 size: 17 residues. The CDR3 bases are TGTGCCAGCAGCCCGAGTCGGTTTCTCTCTGGGGCCAACGTCCTGACTTTC. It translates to CASSPSRFLSGANVLTF.

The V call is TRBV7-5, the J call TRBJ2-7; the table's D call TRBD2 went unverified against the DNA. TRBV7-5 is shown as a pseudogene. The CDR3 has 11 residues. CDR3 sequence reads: CARSPYYEQYF. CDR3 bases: TGTGCCAGAAGCCCGTACTACGAGCAGTACTTC.

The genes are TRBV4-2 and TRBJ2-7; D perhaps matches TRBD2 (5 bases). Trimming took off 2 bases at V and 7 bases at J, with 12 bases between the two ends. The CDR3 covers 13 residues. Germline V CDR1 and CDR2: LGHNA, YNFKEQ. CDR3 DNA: TGTGCCAGCAGCCAACGGGATGGGTCGGAGCAGTACTTC. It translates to CASSQRDGSEQYF.

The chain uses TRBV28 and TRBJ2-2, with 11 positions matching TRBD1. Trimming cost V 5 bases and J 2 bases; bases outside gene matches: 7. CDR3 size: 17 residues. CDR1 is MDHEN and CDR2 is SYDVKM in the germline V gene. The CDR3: CASSAGGQGDNTGELFF. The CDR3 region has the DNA TGTGCCAGCAGTGCCGGGGGACAGGGGGACAACACCGGGGAGCTGTTTTTT. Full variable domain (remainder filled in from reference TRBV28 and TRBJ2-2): DVKVTQSSRYLVKRTGEKVFLECVQDMDHENMFWYRQDPGLGLRLIYFSYDVKMKEKGDIPEGYSVSREKKERFSLILESASTNQTSMYLCASSAGGQGDNTGELFFGEGSRLTVL.

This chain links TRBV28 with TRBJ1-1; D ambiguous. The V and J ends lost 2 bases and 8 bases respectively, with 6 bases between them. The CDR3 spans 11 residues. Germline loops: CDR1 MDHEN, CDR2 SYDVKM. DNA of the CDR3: TGTGCCAGCAGTTTAGAGACAGAAGCTTTCTTT. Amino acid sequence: CASSLETEAFF. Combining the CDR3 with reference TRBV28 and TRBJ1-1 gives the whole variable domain DVKVTQSSRYLVKRTGEKVFLECVQDMDHENMFWYRQDPGLGLRLIYFSYDVKMKEKGDIPEGYSVSREKKERFSLILESASTNQTSMYLCASSLETEAFFGQGTRLTVV.

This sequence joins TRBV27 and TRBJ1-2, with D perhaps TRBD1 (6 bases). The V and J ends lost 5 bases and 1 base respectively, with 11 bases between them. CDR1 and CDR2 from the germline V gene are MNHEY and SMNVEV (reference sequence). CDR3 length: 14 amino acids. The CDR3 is CASSPRTVNYGYTF. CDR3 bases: TGTGCCAGCAGTCCCCGGACAGTTAACTATGGCTACACCTTC.

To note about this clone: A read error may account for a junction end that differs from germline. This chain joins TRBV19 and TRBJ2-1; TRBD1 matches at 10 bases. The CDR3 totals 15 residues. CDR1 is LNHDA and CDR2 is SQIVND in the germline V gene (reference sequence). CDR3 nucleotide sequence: TGTGCCAGTAGTATGACAGGGGGCTCCCACAATGAGCAGTTCTTC. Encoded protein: CASSMTGGSHNEQFF.

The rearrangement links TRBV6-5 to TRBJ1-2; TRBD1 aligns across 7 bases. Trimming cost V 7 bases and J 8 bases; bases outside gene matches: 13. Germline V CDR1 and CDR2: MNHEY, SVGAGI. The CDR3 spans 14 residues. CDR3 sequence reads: CASTDSLQQGGYTF. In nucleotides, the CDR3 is TGTGCCAGCACGGACAGTCTCCAACAGGGGGGCTACACCTTC.

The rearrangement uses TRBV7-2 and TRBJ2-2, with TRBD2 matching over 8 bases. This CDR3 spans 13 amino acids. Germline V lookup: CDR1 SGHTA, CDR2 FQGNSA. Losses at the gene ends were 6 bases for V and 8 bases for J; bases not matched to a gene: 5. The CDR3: CASRSIAGGELFF. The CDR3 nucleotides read TGTGCCAGCAGGAGCATAGCGGGAGGGGAGCTGTTTTTT. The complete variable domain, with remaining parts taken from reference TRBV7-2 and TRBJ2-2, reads GAGVSQSPSNKVTEKGKDVELRCDPISGHTALYWYRQSLGQGLEFLIYFQGNSAPDKSGLPSDRFSAERTGGSVSTLTIQRTQQEDSAVYLCASRSIAGGELFFGEGSRLTVL.

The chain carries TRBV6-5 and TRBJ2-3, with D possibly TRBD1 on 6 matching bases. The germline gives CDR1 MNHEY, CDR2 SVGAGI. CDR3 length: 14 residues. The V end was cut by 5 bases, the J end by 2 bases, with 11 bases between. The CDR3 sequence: CASSTGQFTDTQYF. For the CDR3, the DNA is TGTGCCAGCAGTACCGGACAGTTCACAGATACGCAGTATTTT.

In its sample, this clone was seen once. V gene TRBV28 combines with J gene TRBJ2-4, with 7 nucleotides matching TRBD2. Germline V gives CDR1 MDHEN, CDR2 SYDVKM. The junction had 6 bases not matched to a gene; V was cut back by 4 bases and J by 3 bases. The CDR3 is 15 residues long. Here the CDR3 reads CASSSSRGDKNIQYF. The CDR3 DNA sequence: TGTGCCAGCAGTTCATCACGGGGGGACAAAAACATTCAGTACTTC. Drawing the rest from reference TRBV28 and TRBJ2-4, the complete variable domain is DVKVTQSSRYLVKRTGEKVFLECVQDMDHENMFWYRQDPGLGLRLIYFSYDVKMKEKGDIPEGYSVSREKKERFSLILESASTNQTSMYLCASSSSRGDKNIQYFGAGTRLSVL.

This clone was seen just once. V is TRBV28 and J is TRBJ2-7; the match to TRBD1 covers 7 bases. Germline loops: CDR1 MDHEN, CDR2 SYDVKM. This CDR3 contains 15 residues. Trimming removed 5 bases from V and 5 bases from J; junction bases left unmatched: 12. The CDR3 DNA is TGTGCCAGCAGTGAGACCGGGACAGCAGAGAACGAGCAGTACTTC. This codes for CASSETGTAENEQYF.

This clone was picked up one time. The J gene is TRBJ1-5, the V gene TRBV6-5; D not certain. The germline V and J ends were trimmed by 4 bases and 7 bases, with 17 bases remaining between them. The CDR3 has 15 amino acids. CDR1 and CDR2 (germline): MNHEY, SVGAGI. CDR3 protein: CASSWTAGVGQPQHF. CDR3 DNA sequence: TGTGCCAGCAGTTGGACGGCGGGAGTAGGGCAGCCCCAGCATTTT.

The CDR3 loop is CASSGPGLVYEQYF. The CDR3 DNA is TGTGCCAGCTCAGGGCCGGGACTTGTCTACGAGCAGTACTTC. The gene calls are TRBV18 and TRBJ2-7; the D gene is possibly TRBD2 (6 bases). The CDR3 sequence is 14 residues long. CDR1 KGHSH and CDR2 LQKENI come from the germline V gene. V was shortened by 5 bases and J by 3 bases, with 14 bases between the two germline ends.

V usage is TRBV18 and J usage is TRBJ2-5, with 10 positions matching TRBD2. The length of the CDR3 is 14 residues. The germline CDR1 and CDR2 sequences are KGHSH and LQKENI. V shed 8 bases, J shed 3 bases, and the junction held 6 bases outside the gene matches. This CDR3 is CASTRTSGEETQYF. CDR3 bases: TGTGCCAGCACCCGGACTAGCGGCGAAGAGACCCAGTACTTC.

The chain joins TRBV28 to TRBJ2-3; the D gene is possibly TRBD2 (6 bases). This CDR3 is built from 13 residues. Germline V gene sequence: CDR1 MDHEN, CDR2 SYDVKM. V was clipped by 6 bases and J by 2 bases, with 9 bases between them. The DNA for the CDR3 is TGTGCCAGCAGGGAGGGCTCCACAGATACGCAGTATTTT. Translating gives CASREGSTDTQYF.

In DNA form, the CDR3 reads TGTGCCAGCAGCTTAGACGGGACAGGGCGTTTTCCAGCCAAAAACATTCAGTACTTC. Protein sequence: CASSLDGTGRFPAKNIQYF. The chain uses TRBV7-9 and TRBJ2-4; 9 positions agree with TRBD1. This CDR3 contains 19 residues. Germline V lookup: CDR1 SEHNR, CDR2 FQNEAQ (reference sequence). V trimming: 1 base; J trimming: 0 bases; junction bases outside the gene matches: 10. Together with reference TRBV7-9 and TRBJ2-4, the CDR3 gives the full variable domain: DTGVSQNPRHKITKRGQNVTFRCDPISEHNRLYWYRQTLGQGPEFLTYFQNEAQLEKSRLLSDRFSAERPKGSFSTLEIQRTEQGDSAMYLCASSLDGTGRFPAKNIQYFGAGTRLSVL.

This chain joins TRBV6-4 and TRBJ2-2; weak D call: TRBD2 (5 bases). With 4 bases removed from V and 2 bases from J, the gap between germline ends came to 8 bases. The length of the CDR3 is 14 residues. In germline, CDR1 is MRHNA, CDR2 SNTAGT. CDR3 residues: CASSVTINTGELFF. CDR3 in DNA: TGTGCCAGCAGTGTGACTATCAACACCGGGGAGCTGTTTTTT.

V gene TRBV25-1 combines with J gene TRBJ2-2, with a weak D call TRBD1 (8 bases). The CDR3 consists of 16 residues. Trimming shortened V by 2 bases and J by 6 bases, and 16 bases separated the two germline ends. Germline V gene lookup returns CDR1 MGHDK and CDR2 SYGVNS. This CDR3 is CASSETGGGFAGELFF. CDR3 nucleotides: TGTGCCAGCAGTGAAACAGGGGGAGGGTTCGCCGGGGAGCTGTTTTTT.

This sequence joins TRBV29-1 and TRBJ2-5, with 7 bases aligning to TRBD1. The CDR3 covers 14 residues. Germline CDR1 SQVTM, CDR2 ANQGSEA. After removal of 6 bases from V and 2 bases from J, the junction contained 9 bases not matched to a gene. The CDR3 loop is CSVVPGTEQETQYF. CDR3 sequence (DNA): TGCAGCGTCGTCCCCGGGACAGAGCAAGAGACCCAGTACTTC.

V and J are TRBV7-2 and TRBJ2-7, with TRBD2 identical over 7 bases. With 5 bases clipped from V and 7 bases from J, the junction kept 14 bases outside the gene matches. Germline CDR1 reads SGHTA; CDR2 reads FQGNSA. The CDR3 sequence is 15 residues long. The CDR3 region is CASSPALAAAGEQYF. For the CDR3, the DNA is TGTGCCAGCAGCCCCGCGCTAGCGGCCGCAGGGGAGCAGTACTTC.

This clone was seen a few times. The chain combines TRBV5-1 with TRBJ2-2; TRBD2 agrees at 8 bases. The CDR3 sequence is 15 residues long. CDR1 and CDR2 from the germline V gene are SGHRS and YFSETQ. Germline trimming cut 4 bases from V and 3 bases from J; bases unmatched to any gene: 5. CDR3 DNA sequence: TGCGCCAGCAGCCCGTCTAGCGGGCACACCGGGGAGCTGTTTTTT. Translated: CASSPSSGHTGELFF.

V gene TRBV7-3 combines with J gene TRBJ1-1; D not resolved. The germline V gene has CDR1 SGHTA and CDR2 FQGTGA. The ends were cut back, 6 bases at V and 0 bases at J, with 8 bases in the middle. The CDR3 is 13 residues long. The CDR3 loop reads CASSSDMNTEAFF. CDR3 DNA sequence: TGTGCCAGCAGTTCCGACATGAACACTGAAGCTTTCTTT. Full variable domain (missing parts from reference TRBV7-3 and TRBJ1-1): GAGVSQTPSNKVTEKGKYVELRCDPISGHTALYWYRQSLGQGPEFLIYFQGTGAADDSGLPNDRFFAVRPEGSVSTLKIQRTERGDSAVYLCASSSDMNTEAFFGQGTRLTVV.

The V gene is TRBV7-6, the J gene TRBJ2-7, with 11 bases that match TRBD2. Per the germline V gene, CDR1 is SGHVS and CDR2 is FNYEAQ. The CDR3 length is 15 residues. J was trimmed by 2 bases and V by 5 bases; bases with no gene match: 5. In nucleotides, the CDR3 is TGTGCCAGCAGCCAGACTAGCGGGGAAACCTACGAGCAGTACTTC. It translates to CASSQTSGETYEQYF.